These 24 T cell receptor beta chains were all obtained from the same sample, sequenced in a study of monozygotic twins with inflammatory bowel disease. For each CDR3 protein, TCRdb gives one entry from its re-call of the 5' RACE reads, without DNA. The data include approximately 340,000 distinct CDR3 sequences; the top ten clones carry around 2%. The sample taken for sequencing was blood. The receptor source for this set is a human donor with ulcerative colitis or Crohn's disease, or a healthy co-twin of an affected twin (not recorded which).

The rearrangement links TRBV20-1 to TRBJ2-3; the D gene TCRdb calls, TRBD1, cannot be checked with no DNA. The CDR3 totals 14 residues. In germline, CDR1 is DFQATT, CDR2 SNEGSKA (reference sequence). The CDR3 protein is CSAPRAAGTDTQYF.

This CDR3 is CSWLGRDRANEQFF. The chain combines TRBV20-1 with TRBJ2-1; TCRdb's D call of TRBD1 is untestable without DNA. The CDR3 loop spans 14 amino acids. The germline gives CDR1 DFQATT, CDR2 SNEGSKA (reference sequence).

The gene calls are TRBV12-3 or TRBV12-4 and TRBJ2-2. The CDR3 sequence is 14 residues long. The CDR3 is CASTKGTNTGELFF.

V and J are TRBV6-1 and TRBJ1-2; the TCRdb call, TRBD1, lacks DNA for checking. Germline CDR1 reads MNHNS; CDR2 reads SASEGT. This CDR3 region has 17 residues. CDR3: CASSEARWGQAFYGYTF.

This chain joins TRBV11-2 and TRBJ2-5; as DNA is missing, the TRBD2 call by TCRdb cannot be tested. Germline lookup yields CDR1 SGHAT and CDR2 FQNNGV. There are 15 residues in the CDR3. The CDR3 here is CASSLGGRMRETQYF.

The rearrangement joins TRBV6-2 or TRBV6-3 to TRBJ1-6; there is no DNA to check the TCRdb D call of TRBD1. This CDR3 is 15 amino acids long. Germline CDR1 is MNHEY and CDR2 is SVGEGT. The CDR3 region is CASRATGQGRAPLHF.

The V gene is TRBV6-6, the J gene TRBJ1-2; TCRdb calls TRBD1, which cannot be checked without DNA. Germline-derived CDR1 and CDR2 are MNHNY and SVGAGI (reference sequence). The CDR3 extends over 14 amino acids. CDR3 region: CASSPGQGESGYTF.

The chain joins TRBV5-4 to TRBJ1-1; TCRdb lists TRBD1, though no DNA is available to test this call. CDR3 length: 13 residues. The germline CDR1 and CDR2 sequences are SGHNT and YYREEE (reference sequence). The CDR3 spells CASSGDSWWEAFF.

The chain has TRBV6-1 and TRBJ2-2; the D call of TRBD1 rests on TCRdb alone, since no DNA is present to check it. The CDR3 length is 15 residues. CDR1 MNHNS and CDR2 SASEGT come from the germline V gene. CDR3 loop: CASRGRGVDTGELFF.

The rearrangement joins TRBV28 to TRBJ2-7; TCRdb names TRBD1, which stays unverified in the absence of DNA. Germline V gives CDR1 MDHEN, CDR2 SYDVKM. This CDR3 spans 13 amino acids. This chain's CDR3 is CASGTGDNYEQYF.

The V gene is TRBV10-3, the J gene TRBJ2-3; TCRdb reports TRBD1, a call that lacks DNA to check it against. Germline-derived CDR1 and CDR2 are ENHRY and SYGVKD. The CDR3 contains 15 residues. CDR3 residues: CAISDEGAKRDTQYF.

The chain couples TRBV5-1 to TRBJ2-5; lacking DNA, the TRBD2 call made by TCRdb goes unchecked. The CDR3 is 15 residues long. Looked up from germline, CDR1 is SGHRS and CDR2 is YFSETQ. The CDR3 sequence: CASSFAGTSTETQYF.

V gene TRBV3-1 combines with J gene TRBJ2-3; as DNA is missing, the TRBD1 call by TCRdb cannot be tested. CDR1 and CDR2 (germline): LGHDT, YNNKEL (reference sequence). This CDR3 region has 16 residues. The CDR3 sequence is CASSQELRGSTDTQYF.

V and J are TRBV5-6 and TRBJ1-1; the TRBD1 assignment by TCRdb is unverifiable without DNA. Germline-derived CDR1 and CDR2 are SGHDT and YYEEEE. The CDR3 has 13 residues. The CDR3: CGSTGGLNTEAFF.

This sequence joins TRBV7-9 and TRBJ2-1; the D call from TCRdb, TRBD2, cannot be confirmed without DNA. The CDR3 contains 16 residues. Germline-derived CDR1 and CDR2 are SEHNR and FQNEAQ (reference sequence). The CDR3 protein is CASSHSELAAYNEQFF.

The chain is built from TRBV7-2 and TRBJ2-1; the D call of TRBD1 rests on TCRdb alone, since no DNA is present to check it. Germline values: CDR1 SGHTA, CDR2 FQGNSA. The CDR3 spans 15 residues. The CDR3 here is CASSFRTGPYNEQFF.

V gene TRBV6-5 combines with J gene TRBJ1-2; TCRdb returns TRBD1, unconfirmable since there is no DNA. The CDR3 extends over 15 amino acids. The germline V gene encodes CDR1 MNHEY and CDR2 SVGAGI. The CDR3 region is CASSYSVVGTGGYTF.

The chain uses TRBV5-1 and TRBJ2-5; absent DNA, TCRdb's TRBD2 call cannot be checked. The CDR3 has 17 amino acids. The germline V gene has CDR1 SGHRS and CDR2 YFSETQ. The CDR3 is CASSLEPRSGGGETQYF.

The CDR3 region is CASWGENTEAFF. The chain combines TRBV6-2 or TRBV6-3 with TRBJ1-1; TCRdb proposes TRBD1, but this gene call is untestable without DNA. Germline V CDR1 and CDR2: MNHEY, SVGEGT. The CDR3 spans 12 residues.

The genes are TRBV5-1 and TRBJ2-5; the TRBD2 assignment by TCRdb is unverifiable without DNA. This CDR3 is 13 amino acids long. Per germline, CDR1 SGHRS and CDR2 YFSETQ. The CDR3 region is CASSLEGTSFKYF.

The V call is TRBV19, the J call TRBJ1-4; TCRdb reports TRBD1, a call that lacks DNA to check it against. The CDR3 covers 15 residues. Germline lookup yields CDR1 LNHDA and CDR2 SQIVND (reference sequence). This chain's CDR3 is CTSSDWDRGMEKLFF.

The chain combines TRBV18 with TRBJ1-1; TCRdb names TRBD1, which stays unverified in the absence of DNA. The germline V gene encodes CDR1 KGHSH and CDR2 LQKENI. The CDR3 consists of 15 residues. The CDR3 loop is CASSPPSGARTEAFF.

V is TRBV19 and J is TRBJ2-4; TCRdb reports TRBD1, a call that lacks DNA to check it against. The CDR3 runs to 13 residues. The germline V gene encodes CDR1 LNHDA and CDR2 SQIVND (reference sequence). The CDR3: CASSKQVVGIQYF.

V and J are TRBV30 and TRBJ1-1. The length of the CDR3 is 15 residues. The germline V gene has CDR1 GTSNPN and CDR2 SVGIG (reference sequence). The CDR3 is CAWSPGTSLNTEAFF.